This T cell receptor (beta chain) was obtained from a study of T cells in tumors after PD-1 blockade. In the study overall: Prior checkpoint blockade, systemic immunosuppressant use, or anti-cancer therapy within 4 weeks excluded patients. Each patient got pembrolizumab 200 mg every 3 weeks or cemiplimab 350 mg every 2 weeks. During anti-PD-1 treatment, some patients continued daily vismodegib 150 mg.

The CDR3 covers 16 residues. Losses at the gene ends were 3 bases for V and 4 bases for J; bases not matched to a gene: 6. The germline gives CDR1 LNHDA, CDR2 SQIVND (reference sequence). Input was roughly 550 ng to 6,500 ng of genomic DNA from tumor or blood. Assay used: immunoSEQ multiplex PCR; TCRdb lists only in-frame clones, some missing. The sample lists fewer than 55,000 clones; 81% were seen once. The source material was PBMCs, sampled before anti-PD-1 treatment. The chain carries TRBV19 and TRBJ1-5; 10 bases fit TRBD1. This sequence originates from a human donor with basal cell carcinoma. The CDR3 coding sequence is TGTGCCAGTAGTATGTGGGACAGGGGTCTTAATCAGCCCCAGCATTTT. Amino acid sequence: CASSMWDRGLNQPQHF.